The clone carrying this T cell receptor (beta chain) was picked up many times. The antigen is undetermined. A universal primer site was added by template switching, and unique molecular identifiers were carried by the cDNA. MiXCR, run by TCRdb on the 5' RACE reads, gives a single entry per CDR3 protein. The table has hundreds of thousands of distinct CDR3 sequences, approximately 6.1% seen once. This sample stems from a study of identical twins. Study-wide results and limits: Compared with models, monozygotic twins showed more out-of-frame TCR alpha sharing.

All of the donors were Caucasians in good health. Trimming shortened V by 4 bases and J by 10 bases, and 21 bases separated the two germline ends. CDR1 SGHRS and CDR2 YFSETQ come from the germline V gene. The CDR3 sequence is 15 residues long. The V gene is TRBV5-1, the J gene TRBJ2-1; perhaps TRBD2 as D (6 bases). Sequencing used naive T cells sorted from blood. The origin of this receptor is a man aged 18 to 29 in good health. The DNA of the CDR3 is TGCGCCAGCAGCCCTGGCCGACGGGGGTTAATGGAGCAGTTCTTC. Its translation is CASSPGRRGLMEQFF.